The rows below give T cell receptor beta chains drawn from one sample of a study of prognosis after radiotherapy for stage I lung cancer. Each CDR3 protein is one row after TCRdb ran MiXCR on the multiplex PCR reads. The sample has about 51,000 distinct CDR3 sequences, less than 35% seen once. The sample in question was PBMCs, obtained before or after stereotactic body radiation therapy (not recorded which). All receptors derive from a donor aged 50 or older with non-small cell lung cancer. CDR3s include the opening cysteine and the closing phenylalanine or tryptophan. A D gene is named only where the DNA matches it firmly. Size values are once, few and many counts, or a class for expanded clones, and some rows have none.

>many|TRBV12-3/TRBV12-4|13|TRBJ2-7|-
CASSLVVVGEQYF
TGTGCCAGCAGTTTAGTGGTGGTGGGAGAGCAGTACTTC
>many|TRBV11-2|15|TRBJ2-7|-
CASSYPPGAPYEQYF
TGTGCCAGCAGCTACCCTCCGGGAGCCCCCTACGAGCAGTACTTC
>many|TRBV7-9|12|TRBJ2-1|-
CASRGEANEQFF
TGTGCCAGCAGGGGGGAGGCCAATGAGCAGTTCTTC
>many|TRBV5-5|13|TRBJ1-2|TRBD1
CASGIQGAGDYTF
TGTGCCAGCGGAATACAGGGGGCGGGTGACTACACCTTC
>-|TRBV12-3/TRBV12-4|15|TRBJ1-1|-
CASSLGLSFATEAFF
TGTGCCAGCAGTTTAGGGCTCTCCTTTGCCACTGAAGCTTTCTTT
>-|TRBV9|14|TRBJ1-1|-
CASIPMLWHSEAFF
TGTGCCAGCATCCCAATGTTGTGGCACTCTGAAGCTTTCTTT
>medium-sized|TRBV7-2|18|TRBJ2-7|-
CASSPLFGSTLFSYEQYF
TGTGCCAGCAGCCCCCTGTTCGGGAGTACCCTATTCTCCTACGAGCAGTACTTC
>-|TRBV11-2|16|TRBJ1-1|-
CASSVEDYPVNTEAFF
TGTGCCAGCAGCGTAGAGGACTACCCAGTGAACACTGAAGCTTTCTTT
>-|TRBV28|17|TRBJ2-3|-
CASRIAGGATSTDTQYF
TGTGCCAGCAGAATAGCTGGAGGGGCGACTAGCACAGATACGCAGTATTTT
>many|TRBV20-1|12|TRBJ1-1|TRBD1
CSARTGGNEAFF
TGCAGTGCTAGGACAGGGGGAAATGAAGCTTTCTTT
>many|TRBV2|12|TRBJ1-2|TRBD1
CARRQGRGGYTF
TGTGCCAGGCGACAGGGAAGAGGAGGCTACACCTTC
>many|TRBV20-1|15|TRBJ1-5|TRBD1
CSAREAGQRNQPQHF
TGCAGTGCTAGAGAGGCGGGACAGCGCAATCAGCCCCAGCATTTT
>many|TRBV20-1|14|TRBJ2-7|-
CSAVPGTYSYEQYF
TGCAGTGCTGTACCCGGGACATACTCCTACGAGCAGTACTTC
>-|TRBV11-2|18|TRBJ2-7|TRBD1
CASSLYWSGTGGRSEQYF
TGTGCCAGCAGCTTATATTGGTCCGGGACAGGTGGCCGGAGCGAGCAGTACTTC
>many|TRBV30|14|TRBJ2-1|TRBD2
CAWSPGLPHNEQFF
TGTGCCTGGTCTCCGGGACTACCCCACAATGAGCAGTTCTTC
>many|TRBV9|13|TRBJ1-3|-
CASSAGNGNTIYF
TGTGCCAGCAGCGCAGGGAACGGCAACACCATATATTTT
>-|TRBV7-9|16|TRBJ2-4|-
CASSAPGVGTKNIQYF
TGTGCCAGCAGCGCCCCAGGGGTAGGGACCAAAAACATTCAGTACTTC
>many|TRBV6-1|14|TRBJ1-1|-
CASSREGLNTEAFF
TGTGCCAGCAGCCGTGAAGGCTTGAACACTGAAGCTTTCTTT
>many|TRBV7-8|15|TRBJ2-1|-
CASYTGSPGYNEQFF
TGTGCCAGCTACACTGGCTCCCCGGGCTACAATGAGCAGTTCTTC
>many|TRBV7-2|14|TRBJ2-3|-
CASSRDDGADTQYF
TGTGCCAGCAGCAGAGACGATGGCGCAGATACGCAGTATTTT
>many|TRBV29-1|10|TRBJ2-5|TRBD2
CSGGGETQYF
TGCAGCGGGGGGGGGGAGACCCAGTACTTC
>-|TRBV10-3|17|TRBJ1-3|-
CAISDSFRGLAGNTIYF
TGTGCCATCAGTGATTCGTTTAGAGGTCTCGCCGGAAACACCATATATTTT
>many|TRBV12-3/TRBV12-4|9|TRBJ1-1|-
CASSPDTIF
TGTGCCAGCAGTCCGGACACCATCTTT
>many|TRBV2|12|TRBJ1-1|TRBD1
CASRPDRDKAFF
TGTGCCAGCAGGCCGGACAGGGACAAAGCTTTCTTT
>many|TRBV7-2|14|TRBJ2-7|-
CASSLRNRNYEQYF
TGTGCCAGCAGCTTAAGAAACAGGAACTACGAGCAGTACTTC
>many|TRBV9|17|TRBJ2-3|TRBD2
CASSDGGVAGGPDTQYF
TGTGCCAGCAGCGATGGAGGGGTAGCGGGAGGTCCAGATACGCAGTATTTT
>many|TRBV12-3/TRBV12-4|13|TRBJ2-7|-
CASSLNGGYEQYF
TGTGCCAGCAGTTTAAATGGTGGCTACGAGCAGTACTTC
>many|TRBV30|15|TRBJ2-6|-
CAWSVAASGANVLTF
TGTGCCTGGAGTGTAGCAGCCTCTGGGGCCAACGTCCTGACTTTC
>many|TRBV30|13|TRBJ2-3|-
CAWSRRNTDTQYF
TGTGCCTGGAGTAGGAGGAACACAGATACGCAGTATTTT
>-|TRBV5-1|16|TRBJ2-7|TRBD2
CASYWTSGASSYEQYF
TGCGCCAGCTACTGGACTAGCGGGGCTAGCTCCTACGAGCAGTACTTC
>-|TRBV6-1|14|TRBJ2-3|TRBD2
CASSGGVGTDTQYF
TGTGCCAGCAGCGGGGGGGTTGGCACAGATACGCAGTATTTT
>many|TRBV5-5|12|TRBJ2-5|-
CASSLHHETQYF
TGTGCCAGCAGCTTGCACCATGAGACCCAGTACTTC
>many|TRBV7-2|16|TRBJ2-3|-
CASSLTGTRGPDTQYF
TGTGCCAGCAGCCTTACCGGGACCCGTGGTCCAGATACGCAGTATTTT
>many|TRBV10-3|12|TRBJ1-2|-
CATGQNTYGYTF
TGTGCCACCGGACAGAACACCTATGGCTACACCTTC
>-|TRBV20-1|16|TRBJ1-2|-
CSARELRRGSLDGYTF
TGCAGTGCTAGGGAATTAAGGAGAGGCTCTCTGGATGGCTACACCTTC
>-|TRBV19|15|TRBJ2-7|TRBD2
CASSGGSGRIYEQYF
TGTGCCAGTAGTGGTGGAAGCGGGAGAATATACGAGCAGTACTTC
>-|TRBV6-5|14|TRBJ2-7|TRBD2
CASSYFGGRGEQYF
TGTGCCAGCAGTTACTTCGGGGGGAGGGGAGAGCAGTACTTC
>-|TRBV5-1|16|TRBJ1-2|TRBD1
CASSFFSTGRGDGYTF
TGCGCCAGCAGCTTTTTTTCGACAGGGAGGGGGGATGGCTACACCTTC
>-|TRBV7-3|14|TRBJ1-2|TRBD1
CASSPGQGAVGYTF
TGTGCCAGCAGCCCTGGACAGGGGGCCGTTGGCTACACCTTC
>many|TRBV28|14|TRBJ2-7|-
CASSFVDRSYEQYF
TGTGCCAGCAGTTTCGTTGACCGCTCATACGAGCAGTACTTC
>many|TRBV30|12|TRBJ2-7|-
CAWSKSDAEQYF
TGTGCCTGGAGTAAATCCGACGCCGAGCAGTACTTC
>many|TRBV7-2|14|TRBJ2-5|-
CASSLGGIQETQYF
TGTGCCAGCAGCTTAGGCGGGATCCAAGAGACCCAGTACTTC
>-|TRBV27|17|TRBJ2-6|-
CASSPGRELSGDNVLTF
TGTGCCAGCAGCCCCGGCAGGGAGCTCTCTGGGGACAACGTCCTGACTTTC
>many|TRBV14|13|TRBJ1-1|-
CASSQSWSAGAFF
TGTGCCAGCAGCCAAAGTTGGTCCGCTGGGGCTTTCTTT
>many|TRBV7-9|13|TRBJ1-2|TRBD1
CASSSNRGGGYTF
TGTGCCAGCAGCTCAAACAGGGGCGGTGGCTACACCTTC
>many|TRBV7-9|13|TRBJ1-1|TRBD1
CASNRQGETEAFF
TGTGCCAGCAATCGACAGGGGGAGACTGAAGCTTTCTTT
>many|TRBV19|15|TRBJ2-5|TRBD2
CASSGLAGVEETQYF
TGTGCCAGTAGTGGACTAGCGGGAGTTGAAGAGACCCAGTACTTC
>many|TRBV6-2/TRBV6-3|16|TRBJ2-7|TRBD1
CASTGSGTGVFYEQYF
TGTGCCAGCACCGGATCCGGGACAGGGGTATTCTACGAGCAGTACTTC
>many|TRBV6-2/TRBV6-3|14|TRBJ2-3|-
CASKKLQATDTQYF
TGTGCCAGCAAAAAGCTCCAAGCCACAGATACGCAGTATTTT
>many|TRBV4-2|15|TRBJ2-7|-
CASSQDGDSAYEQYF
TGTGCCAGCAGCCAAGATGGAGACAGTGCCTACGAGCAGTACTTC
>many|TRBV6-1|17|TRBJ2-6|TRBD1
CASKRDSAFSGANVLTF
TGTGCCAGTAAACGGGACAGTGCTTTCTCTGGGGCCAACGTCCTGACTTTC
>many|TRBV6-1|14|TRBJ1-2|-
CASRDQGFYYGYTF
TGTGCCAGCAGAGACCAAGGGTTTTACTATGGCTACACCTTC
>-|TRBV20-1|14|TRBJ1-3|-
CSARDGGGGNTIYF
TGCAGTGCTAGAGATGGAGGCGGTGGAAACACCATATATTTT
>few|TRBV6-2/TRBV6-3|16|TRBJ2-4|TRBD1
CASSYDRGGTRNIQYF
TGTGCCAGCAGTTACGACAGGGGGGGTACGAGAAACATTCAGTACTTC